These 17 T cell receptor beta chains were sequenced from one sample in a study of OX40 agonist ivuxolimab in advanced cancers. Libraries were prepared by immunoSEQ multiplex PCR; TCRdb keeps only in-frame clonotypes and omits some of them. The data hold around 58,000 clones, with roughly 84% observed a single time. The source material was CD4+ or CD8+ T cells sorted from blood, sampled in a trial of the OX40 agonist ivuxolimab. All receptors derive from an adult with an advanced solid tumor such as melanoma, head and neck, liver or kidney cancer.

The CDR3 reads CASSFHGGNEQFF. DNA of the CDR3: TGTGCCAGCAGTTTCCACGGTGGGAATGAGCAGTTCTTC. The gene calls are TRBV6-5 and TRBJ2-1; no clear D. This CDR3 has 13 amino acids. In germline, CDR1 is MNHEY, CDR2 SVGAGI. The V end was cut by 4 bases, the J end by 7 bases, with 11 bases between.

This clone showed up just once. The J gene is TRBJ2-7, the V gene TRBV7-7; a possible D gene is TRBD2 (6 bases). This CDR3 has 13 residues. Per the germline V gene, CDR1 is SSHAT and CDR2 is FNYEAQ (reference sequence). V shed 5 bases and J shed 8 bases, with 16 bases lying between them. In DNA, the CDR3 is TGTGCCAGCAGCGAAACACCGGGAGCCAAGCAGTACTTC. It encodes CASSETPGAKQYF.

This CDR3 is CASKESFYEQYF. CDR3 bases: TGTGCCAGCAAAGAGAGTTTCTACGAGCAGTACTTC. V usage is TRBV2 and J usage is TRBJ2-7; unclear D gene. The CDR3 contains 12 residues. CDR1 and CDR2 (germline): SNHLY, FYNNEI. V was clipped by 7 bases and J by 3 bases, with 10 bases between them.

The rearrangement joins TRBV30 to TRBJ2-7, with 11 bases that match TRBD1. Germline-derived CDR1 and CDR2 are GTSNPN and SVGIG (reference sequence). The CDR3 length is 15 residues. Trimming took 2 bases from V and 5 from J; bases not matched to a gene: 8. DNA for the CDR3: TGTGCCTGGAGTTTCAGGACAGGGGGCTACGACGAGCAGTACTTC. This translates into CAWSFRTGGYDEQYF.

This chain uses TRBV5-4 with TRBJ1-2; possible D gene TRBD1, 6 bases. The germline gives CDR1 SGHNT, CDR2 YYREEE (reference sequence). V was pared by 0 bases and J by 3 bases, with 6 bases between. This CDR3 is 13 amino acids long. CDR3 in DNA: TGTGCCAGCAGCTTGGGGACAGACTATGGCTACACCTTC. It yields the protein CASSLGTDYGYTF.

The chain joins TRBV28 to TRBJ1-5; D may be TRBD1 (6 bases). Germline CDR1 MDHEN, CDR2 SYDVKM. The CDR3 is made up of 16 amino acids. V was pared by 5 bases and J by 0 bases, with 14 bases between. Here the CDR3 DNA reads TGTGCCAGCAGTCGGGGAAGGGGGGATAGCAATCAGCCCCAGCATTTT. It yields the protein CASSRGRGDSNQPQHF.

The chain employs TRBV30 and TRBJ2-1; 7 bases match TRBD2. Germline CDR1 and CDR2: GTSNPN and SVGIG (reference sequence). Trimming cost V 0 bases and J 9 bases; bases outside gene matches: 14. The CDR3 totals 16 residues. CDR3 residues: CAWSVAMGRERPEQFF. The DNA for the CDR3 is TGTGCCTGGAGTGTAGCCATGGGGCGGGAGAGACCTGAGCAGTTCTTC.

V and J are TRBV19 and TRBJ2-2; maybe TRBD1 (5 bases). V was clipped by 1 base and J by 1 base, with 7 bases between them. This CDR3 is built from 15 residues. Per germline, CDR1 LNHDA and CDR2 SQIVND (reference sequence). CDR3 in amino acids: CASSIGRENTGELFF. The DNA of the CDR3 is TGTGCCAGTAGTATAGGCAGGGAGAACACCGGGGAGCTGTTTTTT.

In DNA, the CDR3 is TGTGCCAGCTCGAACGGGGCCAACGTCCTGACTTTC. Its protein product is CASSNGANVLTF. The chain joins TRBV6-5 to TRBJ2-6; D is uncertain. This CDR3 region has 12 residues. With 8 bases removed from V and 4 bases from J, the gap between germline ends came to 6 bases. Per germline, CDR1 MNHEY and CDR2 SVGAGI.

The chain has TRBV5-1 and TRBJ2-7, with 9 bases aligning to TRBD1. The germline gives CDR1 SGHRS, CDR2 YFSETQ. The V segment lost 2 bases and the J segment 4 bases; nucleotides outside the gene matches: 4. The CDR3 extends over 14 amino acids. CDR3 region: CASSLRTGEYEQYF. In DNA, the CDR3 is TGCGCCAGCAGCTTAAGGACAGGGGAATACGAGCAGTACTTC.

CDR3 coding DNA: TGTGCCAGCTCACCCTTAGACAGGGGGAATGGCTACACCTTC. It is translated as CASSPLDRGNGYTF. This chain joins TRBV18 and TRBJ1-2; TRBD1 aligns across 9 bases. The CDR3 sequence is 14 residues long. The V segment lost 3 bases and the J segment 6 bases; nucleotides outside the gene matches: 5. Germline V gene lookup returns CDR1 KGHSH and CDR2 LQKENI.

The genes are TRBV12-5 and TRBJ2-5; 8 bases map to TRBD1. This CDR3 region has 15 residues. With 1 base clipped from V and 2 bases from J, the junction kept 3 bases outside the gene matches. Germline assignment: CDR1 LGHNT and CDR2 FRNRAP. CDR3 sequence reads: CASGLARQGQETQYF. The CDR3 coding sequence is TGTGCTAGTGGTTTGGCCCGACAGGGGCAAGAGACCCAGTACTTC. Together with reference TRBV12-5 and TRBJ2-5, the CDR3 gives the full variable domain: DARVTQTPRHKVTEMGQEVTMRCQPILGHNTVFWYRQTMMQGLELLAYFRNRAPLDDSGMPKDRFSAEMPDATLATLKIQPSEPRDSAVYFCASGLARQGQETQYFGPGTRLLVL.

A single count supports this clone. The rearrangement uses TRBV2 and TRBJ1-1, with D perhaps matching TRBD1 (5 bases). The CDR3 extends over 14 amino acids. Trimming took off 6 bases at V and 7 bases at J, with 18 bases between the two ends. In germline, CDR1 is SNHLY, CDR2 FYNNEI. Written as DNA, the CDR3 is TGTGCCAGCAGCAGGGCCCTTCGACAGAATGAAGCTTTCTTT. This encodes CASSRALRQNEAFF.

The chain carries TRBV5-6 and TRBJ2-5; a weak D match, TRBD1 (6 bases). Germline V lookup: CDR1 SGHDT, CDR2 YYEEEE. The CDR3 runs to 13 residues. V lost 4 bases, J lost 5 bases, and 12 bases lay in between. The CDR3 sequence is CASSRDTDETQYF. CDR3 DNA: TGTGCCAGCAGCCGGGACACGGACGAGACCCAGTACTTC.

This rearrangement joins TRBV10-2 to TRBJ2-6, with D unresolved. V was shortened by 3 bases and J by 5 bases, with 11 bases between the two germline ends. The CDR3 spans 15 residues. Per the germline V gene, CDR1 is WSHSY and CDR2 is SAAADI. Written as DNA, the CDR3 is TGCGCCAGCAGTGAACGAATCCAAAGGGCCAACGTCCTGACTTTC. Translation: CASSERIQRANVLTF.

This chain's CDR3 is CASSEVDLGEQYF. CDR3 sequence (DNA): TGTGCCAGCAGTGAAGTCGACTTAGGGGAGCAGTACTTC. The chain couples TRBV2 to TRBJ2-7; D unresolved. The V gene lost 1 base and the J gene lost 7 bases, with 11 bases spanning the gap. This CDR3 spans 13 amino acids. CDR1 is SNHLY and CDR2 is FYNNEI in the germline V gene.

The V call is TRBV5-1, the J call TRBJ1-2; perhaps TRBD1 as D (5 bases). V lost 4 bases and J lost 1, with 14 bases in between. Germline assignment: CDR1 SGHRS and CDR2 YFSETQ. CDR3 length: 15 residues. The CDR3 protein is CASSPGRAVNYGYTF. The DNA for the CDR3 is TGCGCCAGCAGCCCGGGACGGGCCGTTAACTATGGCTACACCTTC.